These 7 T cell receptor beta chains originate from one sample sequenced in a study of T cells in Graves' hyperthyroidism and ophthalmopathy. Amplified regions were TCR beta CDR3 sequences from RNA transcripts. First-round RT-PCR with HTBI primers amplified the TCR CDR3 region. TCRdb processed the multiplex PCR reads anew with MiXCR; each CDR3 protein has one entry. Of about 400,000 distinct CDR3 sequences listed, around 14% are singletons. Sequences were obtained from blood. These receptors were obtained from a young woman with Graves' hyperthyroidism.

There are a few counts of this clonotype. The rearrangement links TRBV5-1 to TRBJ2-5; perhaps TRBD2 as D (6 bases). Trimming took off 0 bases at V and 0 bases at J, with 9 bases between the two ends. The germline V gene has CDR1 SGHRS and CDR2 YFSETQ. The CDR3 sequence is 15 residues long. The chain's CDR3 is CASSLGGTDQETQYF. The DNA for the CDR3 is TGCGCCAGCAGCTTGGGAGGGACTGACCAAGAGACCCAGTACTTC.

This clonotype was detected only once. This chain uses TRBV20-1 with TRBJ2-5; D remains unclear. Germline CDR1 and CDR2: DFQATT and SNEGSKA (reference sequence). Trimming took 3 bases from V and 2 from J, leaving 7 bases between them. This CDR3 comprises 12 residues. This CDR3 is CSASDLQETQYF. The CDR3 coding sequence is TGCAGTGCTAGTGACCTACAAGAGACCCAGTACTTC.

The V and J genes are TRBV7-9 and TRBJ2-1; D is uncertain. Germline loops: CDR1 SEHNR, CDR2 FQNEAQ (reference sequence). The CDR3 runs 15 residues. The ends were cut back, 5 bases at V and 2 bases at J, with 13 bases in the middle. CDR3 amino acids: CASSARSHAYNEQFF. CDR3 in DNA: TGTGCCAGCAGCGCACGATCCCACGCCTACAATGAGCAGTTCTTC.

There are many counts of this clonotype. CDR3 in DNA: TGCAGTGCTACCAGACTAGCCCGTACAGATACGCAGTATTTT. Translation gives CSATRLARTDTQYF. This chain uses TRBV20-1 with TRBJ2-3, with 7 bases lining up with TRBD2. Germline V gives CDR1 DFQATT, CDR2 SNEGSKA (reference sequence). V lost 4 bases and J lost 3; bases outside the gene matches: 7. The CDR3 length is 14 residues.

A few counts support this clonotype. This chain uses TRBV15 with TRBJ2-5, with D possibly matching TRBD2 (5 bases). The length of the CDR3 is 16 residues. In germline, CDR1 is LNHNV, CDR2 YYDKDF (reference sequence). With 0 bases removed from V and 7 bases from J, the gap between germline ends came to 18 bases. The CDR3 spells CATSRDVEVSKVTQYF. For the CDR3, the DNA is TGTGCCACCAGCAGAGACGTGGAGGTCTCTAAGGTGACCCAGTACTTC.

The sample holds many counts of this clonotype. The rearrangement uses TRBV5-1 and TRBJ2-7, with 9 bases aligning to TRBD1. Germline V gene sequence: CDR1 SGHRS, CDR2 YFSETQ. Trimming cost V 4 bases and J 3 bases; bases outside gene matches: 8. The CDR3 extends over 15 amino acids. CDR3 sequence: CASSPLDRGIYEQYF. The DNA of the CDR3 is TGCGCCAGCAGCCCGCTCGACAGGGGGATCTACGAGCAGTACTTC.

This clonotype was seen a few times. This sequence joins TRBV5-1 and TRBJ2-5; D ambiguous. CDR3 length: 14 amino acids. Germline-derived CDR1 and CDR2 are SGHRS and YFSETQ. V was shortened by 1 base and J by 1 base, with 8 bases between the two germline ends. CDR3: CASSLWAVQETQYF. CDR3 DNA sequence: TGCGCCAGCAGCTTGTGGGCAGTCCAAGAGACCCAGTACTTC.